The T cell receptor beta chain described here comes from a study of T-cell memory formation after mild COVID-19. Study-level findings and limits: In pre-infection memory, a portion of responding clones appeared, which suggested that cross-reactive memory joined. Mostly located in CM and EM were contracting CD4+ clones, with contracting CD8+ clones located in EMRA.

TCRdb called the 5' RACE reads again in MiXCR, with one record for every CDR3 protein. Of roughly 610,000 distinct CDR3 sequences listed, approximately 15% were seen once; the top ten hold just over 8%. As concerns this clonotype: Its specificity is not known.

The receptor was isolated from an adult woman who had mild COVID-19 (a few samples of this study predate the infection). Cell type and time point are not known. Sequencing input: PBMCs or a T cell subset sorted from them (not recorded which).

The CDR3 protein is CSASQGLAGHSGANVLTF. The DNA of the CDR3 is TGCAGTGCTAGCCAGGGACTAGCGGGTCACTCTGGGGCCAACGTCCTGACTTTC. This chain uses TRBV20-1 with TRBJ2-6; 12 bases line up with TRBD2. The germline V gene encodes CDR1 DFQATT and CDR2 SNEGSKA (reference sequence). The CDR3 length is 18 residues. The V and J ends lost 3 bases and 0 bases, in that order; junction bases with no gene match: 6.